This TCR beta chain comes out of a study of OX40 agonist ivuxolimab in advanced cancers. Study-wide background: Partial responses were observed in three patients, of whom one had hepatocellular carcinoma and two had cutaneous melanoma.

This clone occurred once. A read error may account for a junction end that differs from germline. Other DNA sequences from this sample encode an identical CDR3 as well. The CDR3 is made up of 11 amino acids. Germline V gene lookup returns CDR1 SGDLS and CDR2 YYNGEE. The repertoire was sequenced with immunoSEQ multiplex PCR; TCRdb's copy has only in-frame clones and lacks some. The sample holds around 65,000 clones, approximately 91% seen once. The sequence derives from an adult with an advanced solid tumor such as melanoma, head and neck, liver or kidney cancer. Source: CD4+ or CD8+ T cells sorted from blood, taken in a trial of the OX40 agonist ivuxolimab. The chain joins TRBV9 to TRBJ1-1, with D hard to call. The CDR3 loop reads CASSANTEAFF. CDR3 coding DNA: TGTGCTAGCAGCGCAAACACTGAAGCTTTCTTT.